Listed below are T cell receptor beta chains from one sample, sequenced in a study of blood T cell repertoires in COVID-19. Sequencing was performed with immunoSEQ multiplex PCR; in TCRdb, only in-frame clones are kept and a portion is missing. The sample lists about 140,000 clones; around 81% were seen once. Sequences were obtained from peripheral blood. The receptors were sampled from a human donor in a cohort sampled during active COVID-19. The CDR3 runs from the conserved cysteine through the conserved F or W.

V gene	J gene	CDR3 protein
TRBV19	TRBJ2-1	CASSPGLARYNEQFF
TRBV19	TRBJ2-7	CASSIGGGGPYEQYF
TRBV19	TRBJ2-2	CASSTSGTNTGELFF
TRBV7-2	TRBJ1-2	CASQLWAGGFNYGYTF
TRBV7-2	TRBJ2-7	CASSDGQVYEQYF
TRBV18	TRBJ1-1	CASSPPGGRVSEAFF
TRBV23-1	TRBJ1-5	CASKMTEIPPSNNQPQHF
TRBV11-1	TRBJ2-7	CASSLTGLAEEQYF
TRBV29-1	TRBJ2-7	CSGGPGAYEQYF
TRBV19	TRBJ2-3	CASSIVGTSGSSTDTQYF
TRBV2	TRBJ1-2	CASRDPGLYGYTF
TRBV14	TRBJ1-3	CASSQEKGFSGNTIYF
TRBV28	TRBJ1-4	CASSAAQGGEKLFF
TRBV6-2/TRBV6-3	TRBJ2-7	CASSFIRAREQYF
TRBV6-2/TRBV6-3	TRBJ1-2	CASSYGQVYGYTF
TRBV28	TRBJ1-2	CASEGQGLANYGYTF
TRBV29-1	TRBJ2-7	CSVSGTGEQYF
TRBV19	TRBJ2-6	CASLSPGGANVLTF
TRBV9	TRBJ2-5	CASSGTLGLAGGVPETQYF
TRBV18	TRBJ2-5	CASSIGLAGETQYF
TRBV7-2	TRBJ2-7	CASSLARASYEQYF
TRBV5-1	TRBJ1-2	CASSFAGTNYGYTF
TRBV7-3	TRBJ2-7	CASSPDGVSYEQYF
TRBV3-1/TRBV3-2	TRBJ1-4	CASSEVQVTTNEKLFF
TRBV15	TRBJ1-1	CATSGLGQPNTEAFF
TRBV7-2	TRBJ2-5	CASSPEGITQETQYF
TRBV2	TRBJ2-2	CASRGQGTVTGELFF
TRBV6-2/TRBV6-3	TRBJ1-1	CASSYYGQGGTEAFF
TRBV18	TRBJ2-3	CASSPPGLAGTDTQYF
TRBV7-6	TRBJ2-7	CASSFSSEMGYEQYF
TRBV7-2	TRBJ2-7	CASSFGDRGYEQYF
TRBV24-1	TRBJ2-1	CATSGGSLGNEQFF
TRBV28	TRBJ1-2	CASSLQQTTYGYTF
TRBV7-8	TRBJ2-7	CASSLALERSYEQYF
TRBV3-1/TRBV3-2	TRBJ2-7	CASSQGGEQYF
TRBV6-5	TRBJ1-4	CASSFRGGNEKLFF
TRBV6-5	TRBJ2-7	CASRRLETASYEQYF
TRBV9	TRBJ2-3	CASSVASGSWLDTQYF
TRBV7-9	TRBJ2-5	CASSLAQWRGLHQETQYF
TRBV6-2/TRBV6-3	TRBJ2-3	CASSYRAGGPSPDTQYF
TRBV12-2	TRBJ2-7	CASRLVWTGGEAYEQYF
TRBV27	TRBJ2-6	CASTTGSMWGANVLTF
TRBV5-1	TRBJ2-7	CASSLDGSRGRQYF
TRBV7-8	TRBJ2-7	CASSLDPGLDEQYF
TRBV6-1	TRBJ1-5	CASREPGTGNNQPQHF
TRBV3-1/TRBV3-2	TRBJ2-5	CASTAPRGTQYF
TRBV6-1	TRBJ2-3	CASSESLALSAGRTDTQYF
TRBV27	TRBJ2-7	CASSTTGVLAGDYEQYF
TRBV9	TRBJ2-7	CASSVGKGGYEQYF
TRBV28	TRBJ1-3	CASRTSEGFSGNTIYF
TRBV24-1	TRBJ2-7	CATSDPTSGSYEQYF
TRBV4-1	TRBJ2-7	CASSQDLSIRSYEQYF
TRBV5-1	TRBJ2-7	CASSVQGSPYEQYF
TRBV11-2	TRBJ2-7	CASSPLYRGSYEQYF
TRBV7-9	TRBJ2-7	CASSLVLYEQYF
TRBV4-1	TRBJ2-1	CASSQTSSSYNEQFF
TRBV25-1	TRBJ2-7	CASSGPRGPYEQYF
TRBV5-8	TRBJ2-2	CASSLVAGFGELFF
TRBV24-1	TRBJ2-7	CATSRGGRDEQYF